A single T cell receptor (beta chain) is shown here with its context. Its antigen is unknown. This sample stems from a study of T cell responses to AZD1222 COVID-19 vaccine. Study-level results: Repertoire samples came only from after the peak T cell response. Of the AZD1222 recipients, only 6 or 7 were seropositive at baseline. In the spike-specific TCR repertoire, nearly half reportedly target unmutated variant regions. Most donors were white British, females outnumbered males, and clonal diversity was possibly underestimated.

TCRdb keeps only in-frame clones here, not all; method: immunoSEQ multiplex PCR. The data hold about 160,000 clones, with 92% observed a single time. Per germline, CDR1 LGHNA and CDR2 YNFKEQ. This CDR3 has 15 amino acids. V lost 4 bases and J 4 bases, leaving 13 bases between the germline ends. The receptor comes from an adult in good health. J is TRBJ1-4 and V is TRBV4-2; TRBD1 is a possible D gene (6 bases). This material consisted of peripheral blood, taken on day 0 of MenACWY control vaccination. The CDR3 nucleotides read TGTGCCAGCAGCCCAGGGACACCCAGTAATGAAAAACTGTTTTTT. This gives the protein CASSPGTPSNEKLFF.